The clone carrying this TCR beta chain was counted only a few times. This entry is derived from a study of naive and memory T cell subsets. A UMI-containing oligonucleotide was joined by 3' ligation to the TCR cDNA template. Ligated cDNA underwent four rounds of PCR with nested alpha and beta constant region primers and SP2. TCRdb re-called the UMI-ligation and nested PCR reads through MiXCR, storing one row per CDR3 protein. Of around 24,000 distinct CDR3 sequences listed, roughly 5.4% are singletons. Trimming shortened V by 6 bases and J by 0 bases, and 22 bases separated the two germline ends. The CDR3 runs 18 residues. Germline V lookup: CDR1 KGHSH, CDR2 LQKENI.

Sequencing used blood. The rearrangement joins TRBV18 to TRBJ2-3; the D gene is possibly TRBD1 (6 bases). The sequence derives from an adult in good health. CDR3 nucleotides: TGTGCCAGCTCTCACGCCTTTGGGACACCCACTAGCACAGATACGCAGTATTTT. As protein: CASSHAFGTPTSTDTQYF.